The text below deals with one T cell receptor (beta chain). Its antigen target is currently unknown. Base quality data are lacking; no much larger clone is found one base away. These data originate in a study of T cells in Graves' hyperthyroidism and ophthalmopathy (dated by TCRdb to about 2019). Regarding the study in general: Peripheral blood samples were taken at the time of initial diagnosis, prior to any treatment. To identify distinguishing TCR V-J signatures, a discovery cohort of around 100 patients was used, comprising some 45 with Graves' ophthalmopathy and 55 to 65 with stable Graves' hyperthyroidism. Prospective prediction of ophthalmopathy was tested in an independent validation cohort of some 19 hyperthyroidism patients and 17 patients who later progressed to ophthalmopathy. The 100 discovery patients were randomly split 7:3 into training and test sets. The study also compared thyroid tissue and blood T-cell repertoires from a handful of Graves' hyperthyroidism patients. Once sampling was done, hyperthyroidism patients were given methimazole at a starting dose of 30 mg daily, whereas ophthalmopathy patients were given high-dose intravenous methylprednisolone. The paper reports TCR Vbeta CDR3 sequencing of about 140 peripheral blood samples: some 41 ophthalmopathy, over 70 hyperthyroidism and approximately 17 progressor patients.

Stable Graves' hyperthyroidism was defined as no progression to ophthalmopathy during 18 months of follow-up. Hyperthyroidism patients were newly diagnosed, had a disease duration of under 2 months, and were aged 18 to 65 years. Patients with uncontrolled infections, other autoimmune diseases, pregnancy or lactation were excluded. Diagnoses relied on clinical symptoms, serum thyroxine and TRAb, thyroid ultrasound and orbital computed tomography. Ficoll-Paque density gradient centrifugation was used to isolate PBMCs from around 10 ml of fresh peripheral blood. Total RNA was extracted with Trizol reagent, and quality was checked on an Agilent 2100 Bioanalyzer. The TCR beta CDR3 regions were amplified from the RNA transcripts. The TCR CDR3 was subjected to a first round of RT-PCR using the HTBI primer set and the Qiagen OneStep RT-PCR kit. A second multiplex PCR round built the libraries, followed by size selection and purification. The libraries were sequenced on an Illumina HiSeq2000 using paired-end 100 bp reads. Turning to the authors' computational methods: SOAPnuke was used to process the raw data, removing reads that contained adapters or uncalled bases, had a mean Phred below 15, or lacked an exact match to the constant primer or identifier. COPE v1.2.5 was used to merge high-quality paired reads, and clonotypes were defined as unique nucleotide sequences. Clonotypes were aligned to IMGT TRBV, TRBD and TRBJ reference segments using MiTCR v1.1. The analysis included only V-J combinations with a frequency above 0.0001, which together covered 99.2% of the repertoires. A TCS score was defined as the ratio of F50 (clonal expansion) to E x V (chaos), with BLOSUM62-based TCRdist applied between CDR3 peptides within each V-J. Welch's t-statistics and random forest reduced roughly 500 V-J features to 13, which were used in a naive Bayes classifier (R e1071). TCRdb reprocessing: public reads trimmed at Q25 with fastp, clones called with MiXCR, in-frame beta chains kept. Each entry merges the rows of one CDR3 protein and shows their most common DNA and genes. The V and J calls, along with clone size, are taken from TCRdb and not from the paper's own processing. The sample table holds under 350,000 distinct CDR3 sequences, of which about 18% were seen once. The ten largest clonotypes hold less than 65% of the sample.

What the study reported, not specific to this receptor: Most expanded thyroid clonotypes (frequency above 0.001) were also detected in blood, suggesting blood repertoires may reflect thyroid immune responses. In validation, progression to ophthalmopathy was predicted by the model with roughly 71% sensitivity and 72% to 85% specificity, a median of approximately 6.5 months before onset. Sample size was not statistically predetermined, and blinding of investigators to group allocation was not performed. A 13 V-J signature model separated ophthalmopathy from stable hyperthyroidism, with just over 85% sensitivity and 81.08% specificity in cross-validation and 80%/75% in testing.

V was cut back by 0 bases and J by 9 bases, leaving a gap of 13 bases between them. The germline V gene supplies CDR1 SGHRS and CDR2 YFSETQ. The CDR3, cysteine through phenylalanine, is 15 amino acids long. Just the 45-base CDR3 DNA is kept, in frame starting at base 1. Sequencing input: blood. The rearranged chain carries TRBV5-1 and TRBJ1-6; the D gene is perhaps TRBD1, from 5 matching bases. This clonotype was sampled from a woman aged 50 to 60 with Graves' hyperthyroidism. The DNA sequence is TGCGCCAGCAGCTTGGCGCGGCAGGGCGCTTCACCCCTCCACTTT. Its product reads: CASSLARQGASPLHF.